This record concerns one TCR beta chain sequence. The table lists this clone with a few counts. No antigen is known for it. One base away there is no much larger clone; base qualities are not given. The sample is drawn from a study of blood T cell repertoires in COVID-19 (dated by TCRdb to about 2020). The study in broad terms: The collaborator samples originated in the United States, Italy and Spain and spanned the acute and convalescent phases of COVID-19. The material from the prospective study consisted of cDNA or gDNA derived from T cells, B-cell-depleted T cells, or PBMCs. The dataset comprised deeply sampled blood TCRbeta repertoires from subjects exposed to, actively infected with, or recovered from COVID-19. The repertoires were made available in a free public database intended to serve as a resource for research on the immune response to SARS-CoV-2. The samples were drawn from two sources: the first 160 participants of the ongoing ImmuneRACE study, and some 1,300 subjects contributed by 6 global collaborators. Sample metadata almost always included a de-identified subject ID, COVID-19 status, age in years and sex. Where available, HLA class I and class II types were taken from metadata supplied by the sample provider and were not determined by assay-based typing.

TCRbeta CDR3 regions were amplified from genomic DNA by means of the immunoSEQ Assay, a bias-controlled multiplex PCR. In the authors' own workflow: Within the assay, amplification of reference gene primers was used to estimate how many nucleated cells each sample contained. Sequence reads were collapsed and filtered to measure the absolute abundance of every unique TCRbeta CDR3 rearrangement. Productive Simpson clonality was computed per sample as the square root of Simpson's diversity index over productive rearrangements. TCRdb carries this immuneACCESS record with in-frame sequences only. Its versions omit some clonotypes, under half of them owing to an unresolved V gene in the studies checked, with the rest unexplained. The V and J calls and clone size were taken over from that table, and D and trimming were inferred from the DNA. In all, the sample holds over 85,000 clones, and about 87% of those were seen once. Of the sample, 4% to 5% is held by the ten largest clones.

Study-wide conclusions, independent of this receptor: How much clinical and demographic metadata was included differed by source and by participant, and the metadata was provided uncurated.

At one collaborating source in Seattle, patients were enrolled during active infection and were followed longitudinally through the course of disease. The collaborating institutions used their own protocols to collect whole blood in K2EDTA tubes. For TCRbeta analysis, collaborators shipped samples as frozen whole blood, isolated PBMCs, or DNA extracted from either of those sample types. V lost 2 bases and J lost 8 bases; the stretch between them is 19 bases long. The germline V gene (reference sequence) gives CDR1 as LNHNV and CDR2 as YYDKDF. Reading from cysteine to phenylalanine, the CDR3 counts 17 amino acids. The CDR3 DNA has 51 bases and is translated from base 1.

The chain uses TRBV15 and TRBJ1-6; a tentative D match to TRBD1 spans 5 bases. Sequencing was performed on peripheral blood. The source of this sequence is a human donor with COVID-19, enrolled during active disease. The donor label of this sample is uncertain. The CDR3 in this case is CATSRQAVGAAYSPLHF. The nucleotide sequence is TGTGCCACCAGCAGACAGGCTGTTGGGGCAGCTTATTCACCCCTCCACTTT.